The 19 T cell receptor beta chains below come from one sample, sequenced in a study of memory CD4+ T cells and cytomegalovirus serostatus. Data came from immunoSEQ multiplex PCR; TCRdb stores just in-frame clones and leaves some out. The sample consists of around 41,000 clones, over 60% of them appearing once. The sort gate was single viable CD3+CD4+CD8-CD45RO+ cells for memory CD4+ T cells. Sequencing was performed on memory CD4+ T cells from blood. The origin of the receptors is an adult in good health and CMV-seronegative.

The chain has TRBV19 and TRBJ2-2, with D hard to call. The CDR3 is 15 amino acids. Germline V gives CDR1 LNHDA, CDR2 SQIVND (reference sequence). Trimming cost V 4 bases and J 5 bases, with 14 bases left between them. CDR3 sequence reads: CASSTGLAATGELFF. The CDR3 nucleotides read TGTGCCAGTAGTACCGGCCTTGCGGCGACCGGGGAGCTGTTTTTT.

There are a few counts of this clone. The CDR3: CASSYRSFGNQPQHF. CDR3 nucleotide sequence: TGTGCCAGCAGTTACCGGTCTTTCGGCAATCAGCCCCAGCATTTT. The V gene is TRBV6-5, the J gene TRBJ1-5; D ambiguous. In germline, CDR1 is MNHEY, CDR2 SVGAGI. V lost 2 bases and J lost 2, with 10 bases in between. The CDR3 sequence is 15 residues long.

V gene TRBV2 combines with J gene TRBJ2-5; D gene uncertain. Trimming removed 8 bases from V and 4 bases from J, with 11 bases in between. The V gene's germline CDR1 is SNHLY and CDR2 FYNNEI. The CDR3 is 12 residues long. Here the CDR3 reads CASVGFGETQYF. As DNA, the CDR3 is TGTGCCAGCGTAGGATTCGGAGAGACCCAGTACTTC.

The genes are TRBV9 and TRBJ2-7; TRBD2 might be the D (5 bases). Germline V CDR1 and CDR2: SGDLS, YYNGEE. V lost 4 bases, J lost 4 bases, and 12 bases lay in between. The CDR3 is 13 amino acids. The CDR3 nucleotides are TGTGCCAGCAGCCCTGCGGGTCCTTACGAGCAGTACTTC. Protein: CASSPAGPYEQYF.

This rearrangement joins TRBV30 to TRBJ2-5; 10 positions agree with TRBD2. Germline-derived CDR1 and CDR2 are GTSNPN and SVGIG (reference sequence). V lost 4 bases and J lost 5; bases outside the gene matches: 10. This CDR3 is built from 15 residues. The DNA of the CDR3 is TGTGCCTGGACGGGGAGCGGGAGGGGAGGGGAGACCCAGTACTTC. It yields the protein CAWTGSGRGGETQYF. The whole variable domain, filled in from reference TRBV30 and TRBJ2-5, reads SQTIHQWPATLVQPVGSPLSLECTVEGTSNPNLYWYRQAAGRGLQLLFYSVGIGQISSEVPQNLSASRPQDRQFILSSKKLLLSDSGFYLCAWTGSGRGGETQYFGPGTRLLVL.

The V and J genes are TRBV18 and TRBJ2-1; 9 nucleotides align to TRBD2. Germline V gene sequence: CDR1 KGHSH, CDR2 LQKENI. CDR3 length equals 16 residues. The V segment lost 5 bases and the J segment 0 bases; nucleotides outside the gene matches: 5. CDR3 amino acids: CASSSLAGSSYNEQFF. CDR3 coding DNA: TGTGCCAGCTCATCGCTAGCGGGGAGCTCCTACAATGAGCAGTTCTTC.

CDR3 in amino acids: CASSQDGDRGVRSYEQYF. DNA of the CDR3: TGCGCCAGCAGCCAAGATGGGGACAGGGGAGTTCGATCCTACGAGCAGTACTTC. The chain couples TRBV4-3 to TRBJ2-7; 10 nucleotides match TRBD1. This CDR3 contains 18 residues. Germline V gene data show CDR1 as LGHNA and CDR2 as YSLEER. Trimming cost V 0 bases and J 1 base; bases outside gene matches: 9.

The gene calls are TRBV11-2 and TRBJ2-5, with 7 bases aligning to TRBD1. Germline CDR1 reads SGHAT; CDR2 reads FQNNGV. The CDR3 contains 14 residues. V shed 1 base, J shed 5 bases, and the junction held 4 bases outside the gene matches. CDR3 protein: CASSLGDSTETQYF. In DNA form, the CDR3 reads TGTGCCAGCAGCTTAGGGGACAGTACCGAGACCCAGTACTTC.

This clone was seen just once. The CDR3 region has the DNA TGTGCCTGGAGTGACGCTGGTCAGCCCCAGCATTTT. Translating it yields CAWSDAGQPQHF. The genes are TRBV30 and TRBJ1-5, with unresolved D. Germline V gives CDR1 GTSNPN, CDR2 SVGIG (reference sequence). Trimming took off 1 base at V and 6 bases at J, with 7 bases between the two ends. CDR3 size: 12 residues.

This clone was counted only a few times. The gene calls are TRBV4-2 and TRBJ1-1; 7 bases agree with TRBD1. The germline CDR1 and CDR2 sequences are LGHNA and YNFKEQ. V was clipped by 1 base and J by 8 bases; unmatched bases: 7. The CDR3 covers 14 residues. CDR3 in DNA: TGTGCCAGCAGCCAAGGCACAGGGGAGCGAGAAGCTTTCTTT. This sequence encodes CASSQGTGEREAFF.

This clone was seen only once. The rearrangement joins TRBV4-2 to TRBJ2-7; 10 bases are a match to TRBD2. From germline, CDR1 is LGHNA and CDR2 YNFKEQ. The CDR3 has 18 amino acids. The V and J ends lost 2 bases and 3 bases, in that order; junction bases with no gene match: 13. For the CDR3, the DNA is TGTGCCAGCAGCCAAACCCCTGCCGGAGCGGGAGGGCTCTACGAGCAGTACTTC. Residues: CASSQTPAGAGGLYEQYF.

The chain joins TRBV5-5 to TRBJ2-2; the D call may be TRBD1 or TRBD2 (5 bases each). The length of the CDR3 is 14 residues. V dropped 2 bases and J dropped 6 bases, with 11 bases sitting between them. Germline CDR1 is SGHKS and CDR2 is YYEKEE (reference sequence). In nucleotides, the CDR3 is TGTGCCAGCAGCTTAATGTCGGGGCCCGGGGAGCTGTTTTTT. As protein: CASSLMSGPGELFF.

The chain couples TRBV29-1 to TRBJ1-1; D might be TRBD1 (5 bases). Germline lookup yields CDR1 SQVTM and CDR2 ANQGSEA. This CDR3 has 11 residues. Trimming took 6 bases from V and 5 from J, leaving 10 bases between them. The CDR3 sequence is CSVGEVTEAFF. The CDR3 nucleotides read TGCAGCGTAGGGGAGGTTACTGAAGCTTTCTTT.

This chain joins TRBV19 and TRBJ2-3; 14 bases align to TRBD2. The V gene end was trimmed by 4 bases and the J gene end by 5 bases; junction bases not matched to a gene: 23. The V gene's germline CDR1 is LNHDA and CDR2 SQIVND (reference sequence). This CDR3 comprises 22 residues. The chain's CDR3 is CASSRRDSGTSGRFNRGDTQYF. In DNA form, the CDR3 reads TGTGCCAGTAGTAGAAGGGACTCCGGGACTAGCGGGAGATTCAATCGGGGAGATACGCAGTATTTT.

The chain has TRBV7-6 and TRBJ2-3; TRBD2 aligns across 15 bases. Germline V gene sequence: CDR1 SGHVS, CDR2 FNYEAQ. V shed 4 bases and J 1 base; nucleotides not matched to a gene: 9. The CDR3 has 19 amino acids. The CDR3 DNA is TGTGCCAGCAGCTCCTGGACTAGCGGGAGGGGTGTCGGCACAGATACGCAGTATTTT. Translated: CASSSWTSGRGVGTDTQYF.

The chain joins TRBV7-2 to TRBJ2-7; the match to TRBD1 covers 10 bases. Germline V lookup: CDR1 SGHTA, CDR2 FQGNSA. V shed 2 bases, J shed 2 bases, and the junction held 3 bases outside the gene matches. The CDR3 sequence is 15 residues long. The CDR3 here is CASSLMGQGTYEQYF. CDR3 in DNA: TGTGCCAGCAGCTTAATGGGACAGGGGACCTACGAGCAGTACTTC.

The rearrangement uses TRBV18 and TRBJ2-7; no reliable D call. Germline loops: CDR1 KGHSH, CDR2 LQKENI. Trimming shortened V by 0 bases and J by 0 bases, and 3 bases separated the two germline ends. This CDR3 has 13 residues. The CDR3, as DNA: TGTGCCAGCTCACCACCGAGCTCCTACGAGCAGTACTTC. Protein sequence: CASSPPSSYEQYF.

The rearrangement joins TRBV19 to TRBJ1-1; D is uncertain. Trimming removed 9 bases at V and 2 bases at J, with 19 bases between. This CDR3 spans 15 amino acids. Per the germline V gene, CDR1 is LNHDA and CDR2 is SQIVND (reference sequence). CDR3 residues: CASQTLPNLNTEAFF. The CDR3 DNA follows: TGTGCCAGCCAGACGTTACCGAATCTAAACACTGAAGCTTTCTTT.

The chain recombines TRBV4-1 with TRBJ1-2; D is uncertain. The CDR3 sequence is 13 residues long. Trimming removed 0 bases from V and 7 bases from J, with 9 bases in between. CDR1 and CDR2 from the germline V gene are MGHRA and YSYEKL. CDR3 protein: CASSQDLYSGYTF. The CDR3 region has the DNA TGCGCCAGCAGCCAAGATTTGTATTCTGGCTACACCTTC.